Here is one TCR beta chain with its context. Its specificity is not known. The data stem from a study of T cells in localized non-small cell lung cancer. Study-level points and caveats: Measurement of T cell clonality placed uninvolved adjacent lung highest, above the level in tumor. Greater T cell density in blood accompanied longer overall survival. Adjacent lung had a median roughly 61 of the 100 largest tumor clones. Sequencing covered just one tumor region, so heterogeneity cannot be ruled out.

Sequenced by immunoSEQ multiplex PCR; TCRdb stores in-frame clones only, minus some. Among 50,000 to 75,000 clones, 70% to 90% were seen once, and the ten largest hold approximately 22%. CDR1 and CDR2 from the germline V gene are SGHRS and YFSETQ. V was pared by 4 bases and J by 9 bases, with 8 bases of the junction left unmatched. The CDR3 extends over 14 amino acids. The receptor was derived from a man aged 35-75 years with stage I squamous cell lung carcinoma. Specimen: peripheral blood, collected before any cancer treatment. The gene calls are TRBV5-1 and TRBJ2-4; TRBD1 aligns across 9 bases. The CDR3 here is CASSLDRGGSIQYF. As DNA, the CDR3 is TGCGCCAGCAGCCTGGACAGGGGAGGAAGCATTCAGTACTTC. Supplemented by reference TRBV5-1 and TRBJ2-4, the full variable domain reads KAGVTQTPRYLIKTRGQQVTLSCSPISGHRSVSWYQQTPGQGLQFLFEYFSETQRNKGNFPGRFSGRQFSNSRSEMNVSTLELGDSALYLCASSLDRGGSIQYFGAGTRLSVL.